In its sample, the clone carrying this T cell receptor beta chain was seen a few times. Its cognate antigen is unknown. This sample is part of a study of early T cells in non-severe SARS-CoV-2 infection. Broader study findings: VDJdb matches were skewed toward anti-spike CD8 T cell responses.

TCRdb reanalysed the 5' RACE reads using MiXCR and keeps one entry per CDR3 protein. In the table there are 95,000 to 150,000 distinct CDR3 sequences, more than 13% of which are singletons. CDR3 length: 16 amino acids. CDR1 and CDR2 (germline): LGHDT, YNNKEL (reference sequence). The V end lost 0 bases, the J end lost 6 bases, and 18 bases lay between the germline ends. This receptor was identified in an adult who was a healthcare worker with PCR-confirmed SARS-CoV-2 infection or an uninfected control (not recorded which). Sequenced: whole blood. V gene TRBV3-1 combines with J gene TRBJ2-7; D is uncertain. Here the CDR3 DNA reads TGTGCCAGCAGCCAAGACCTATTCCTCCAGGTCCGCGAGCAGTACTTC. Its protein product is CASSQDLFLQVREQYF.